This paragraph covers one T cell receptor (beta chain) sequence. The authors used Ficoll-Paque density gradient centrifugation to separate PBMCs. The input was around 10 ml of fresh peripheral blood. Using RNA transcripts, the TCR beta CDR3 regions were amplified. An opening RT-PCR round employed HTBI primers and preceded a second-round multiplex PCR. TCRdb independently ran MiXCR on the multiplex PCR reads; one entry per CDR3 protein. The sample lists 230,000 or so distinct CDR3 sequences, 45% to 55% seen once, with approximately 51% in the top ten. The data are from a study of Graves' ophthalmopathy and Graves' hyperthyroidism. The CDR3 is made up of 16 amino acids. From germline, CDR1 is MGHRA and CDR2 YSYEKL. V lost 0 bases and J 1 base, leaving 13 bases between the germline ends.

This TCR derives from an adult man with Graves' ophthalmopathy. The chain uses TRBV4-1 and TRBJ2-7, with D tentatively TRBD1 (5 bases). Sequencing input: peripheral blood. The CDR3 sequence: CASSQDRTGSSYEQYF. DNA of the CDR3: TGCGCCAGCAGCCAAGATCGCACAGGCTCGTCCTACGAGCAGTACTTC.